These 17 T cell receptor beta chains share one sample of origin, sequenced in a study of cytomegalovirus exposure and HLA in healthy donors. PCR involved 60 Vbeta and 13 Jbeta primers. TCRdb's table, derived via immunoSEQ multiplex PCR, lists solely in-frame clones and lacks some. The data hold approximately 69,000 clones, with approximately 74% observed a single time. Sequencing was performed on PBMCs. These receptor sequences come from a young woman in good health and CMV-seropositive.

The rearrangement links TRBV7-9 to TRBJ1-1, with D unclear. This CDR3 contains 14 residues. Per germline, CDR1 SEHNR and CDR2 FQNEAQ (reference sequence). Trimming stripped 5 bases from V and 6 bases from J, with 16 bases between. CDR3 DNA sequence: TGTGCCAGCAGCGCAATACCGGGATCTGCTGAAGCTTTCTTT. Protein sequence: CASSAIPGSAEAFF. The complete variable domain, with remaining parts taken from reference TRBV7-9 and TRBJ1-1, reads DTGVSQNPRHKITKRGQNVTFRCDPISEHNRLYWYRQTLGQGPEFLTYFQNEAQLEKSRLLSDRFSAERPKGSFSTLEIQRTEQGDSAMYLCASSAIPGSAEAFFGQGTRLTVV.

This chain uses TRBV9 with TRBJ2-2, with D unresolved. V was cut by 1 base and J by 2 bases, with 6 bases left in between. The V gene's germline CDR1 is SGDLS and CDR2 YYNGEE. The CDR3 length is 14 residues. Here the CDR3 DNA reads TGTGCCAGCAGCGTAAGCGCCAACACCGGGGAGCTGTTTTTT. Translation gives CASSVSANTGELFF.

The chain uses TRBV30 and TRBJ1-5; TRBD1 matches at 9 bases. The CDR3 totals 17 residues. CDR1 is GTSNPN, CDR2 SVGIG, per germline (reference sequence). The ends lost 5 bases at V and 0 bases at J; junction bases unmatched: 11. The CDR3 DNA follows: TGTGCCTGGGGGACACAGGGGGCCCTTAATAGCAATCAGCCCCAGCATTTT. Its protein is CAWGTQGALNSNQPQHF.

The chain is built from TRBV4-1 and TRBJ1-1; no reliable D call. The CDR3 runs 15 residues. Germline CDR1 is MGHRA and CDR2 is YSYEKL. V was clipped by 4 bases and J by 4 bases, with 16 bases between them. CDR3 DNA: TGCGCCAGCAGCCCGGGGAATTCTGCTGTCACTGAAGCTTTCTTT. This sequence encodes CASSPGNSAVTEAFF.

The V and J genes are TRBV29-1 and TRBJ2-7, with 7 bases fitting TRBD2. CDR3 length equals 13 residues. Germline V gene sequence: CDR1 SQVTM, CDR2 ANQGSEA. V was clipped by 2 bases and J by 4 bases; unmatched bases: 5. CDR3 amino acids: CSVERLAEYEQYF. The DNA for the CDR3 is TGCAGCGTTGAAAGGCTAGCGGAGTACGAGCAGTACTTC.

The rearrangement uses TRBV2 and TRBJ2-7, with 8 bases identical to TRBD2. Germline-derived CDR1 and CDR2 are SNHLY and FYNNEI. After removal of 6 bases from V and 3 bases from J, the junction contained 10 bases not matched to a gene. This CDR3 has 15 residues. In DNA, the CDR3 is TGTGCCAGCAGCCAACATAGCGGGGCCTTCTACGAGCAGTACTTC. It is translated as CASSQHSGAFYEQYF.

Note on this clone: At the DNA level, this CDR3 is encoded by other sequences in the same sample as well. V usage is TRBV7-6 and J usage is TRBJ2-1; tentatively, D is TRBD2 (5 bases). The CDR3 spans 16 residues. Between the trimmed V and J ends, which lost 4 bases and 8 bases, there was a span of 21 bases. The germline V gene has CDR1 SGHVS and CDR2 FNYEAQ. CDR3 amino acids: CASSSSRERHRDEQFF. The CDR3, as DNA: TGTGCCAGCAGCTCATCCCGAGAGCGGCACCGGGATGAGCAGTTCTTC.

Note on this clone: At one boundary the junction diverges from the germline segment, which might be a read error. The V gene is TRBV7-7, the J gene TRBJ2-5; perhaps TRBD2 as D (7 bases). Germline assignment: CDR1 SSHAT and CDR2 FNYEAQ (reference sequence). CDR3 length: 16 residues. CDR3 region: CASSAGLGGARETQYF. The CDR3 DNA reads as TGTGCTAGCAGCGCGGGCCTTGGGGGGGCGCGGGAGACCCAGTACTTC. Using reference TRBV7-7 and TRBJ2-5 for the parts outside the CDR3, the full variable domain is GAGVSQSPRYKVTKRGQDVTLRCDPISSHATLYWYQQALGQGPEFLTYFNYEAQPDKSGLPSDRFSAERPEGSISTLTIQRTEQRDSAMYRCASSAGLGGARETQYFGPGTRLLVL.

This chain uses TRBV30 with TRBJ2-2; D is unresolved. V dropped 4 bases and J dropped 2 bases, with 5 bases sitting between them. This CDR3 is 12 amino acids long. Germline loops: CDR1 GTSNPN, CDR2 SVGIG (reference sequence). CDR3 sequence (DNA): TGTGCCTGGACTTTTAACACCGGGGAGCTGTTTTTT. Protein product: CAWTFNTGELFF.

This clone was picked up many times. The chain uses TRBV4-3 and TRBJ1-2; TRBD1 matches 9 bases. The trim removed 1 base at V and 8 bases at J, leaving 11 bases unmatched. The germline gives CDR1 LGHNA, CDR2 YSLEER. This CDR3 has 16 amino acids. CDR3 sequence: CASSQVGRTGDYGYTF. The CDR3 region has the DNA TGCGCCAGCAGCCAAGTAGGTAGGACAGGGGATTACGGCTACACCTTC.

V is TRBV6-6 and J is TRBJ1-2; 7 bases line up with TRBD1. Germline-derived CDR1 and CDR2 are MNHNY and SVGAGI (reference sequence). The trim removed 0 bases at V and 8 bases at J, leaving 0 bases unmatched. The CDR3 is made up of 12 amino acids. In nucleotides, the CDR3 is TGTGCCAGCAGTTACTCAGGGGGCGGCTACACCTTC. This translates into CASSYSGGGYTF.

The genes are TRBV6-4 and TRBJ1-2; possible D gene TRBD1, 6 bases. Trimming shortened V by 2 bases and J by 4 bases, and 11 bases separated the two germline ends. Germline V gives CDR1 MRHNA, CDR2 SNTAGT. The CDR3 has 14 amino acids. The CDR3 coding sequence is TGTGCCAGCAGTGACCAGGGGTCCTCCTATGGCTACACCTTC. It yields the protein CASSDQGSSYGYTF.

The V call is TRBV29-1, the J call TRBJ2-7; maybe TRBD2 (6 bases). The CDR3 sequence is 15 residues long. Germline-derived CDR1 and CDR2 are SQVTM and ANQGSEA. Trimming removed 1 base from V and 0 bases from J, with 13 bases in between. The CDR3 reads CSVEAERASSYEQYF. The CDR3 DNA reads TGCAGCGTTGAAGCCGAGCGGGCGAGCTCCTACGAGCAGTACTTC.

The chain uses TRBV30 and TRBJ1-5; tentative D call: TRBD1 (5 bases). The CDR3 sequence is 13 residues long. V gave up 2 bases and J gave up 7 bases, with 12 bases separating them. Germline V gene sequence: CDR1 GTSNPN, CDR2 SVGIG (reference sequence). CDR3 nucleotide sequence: TGTGCCTGGAGTATTCAGGGCGGCCAGCCCCAGCATTTT. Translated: CAWSIQGGQPQHF.

Here the CDR3 DNA reads TGTGCCAGCAGTGAACTAGCGGGAGGCCAAGGCACAGATACGCAGTATTTT. Protein sequence: CASSELAGGQGTDTQYF. The chain employs TRBV6-4 and TRBJ2-3; 12 bases are shared with TRBD2. After removal of 3 bases from V and 1 base from J, the junction contained 5 bases not matched to a gene. Germline CDR1 and CDR2: MRHNA and SNTAGT. This CDR3 has 17 residues.

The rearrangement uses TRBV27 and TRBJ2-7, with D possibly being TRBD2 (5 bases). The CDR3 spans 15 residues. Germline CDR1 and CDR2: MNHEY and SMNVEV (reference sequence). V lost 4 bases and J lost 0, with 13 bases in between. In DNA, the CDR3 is TGTGCCAGCAGTTCCCGTTCTAGCACCTCCTACGAGCAGTACTTC. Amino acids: CASSSRSSTSYEQYF.

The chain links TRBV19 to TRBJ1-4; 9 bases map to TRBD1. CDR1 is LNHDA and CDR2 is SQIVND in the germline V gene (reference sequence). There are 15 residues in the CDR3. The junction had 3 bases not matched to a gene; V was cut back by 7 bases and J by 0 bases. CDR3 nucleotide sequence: TGTGCCAGTAAGGGACAGGGAACAACTAATGAAAAACTGTTTTTT. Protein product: CASKGQGTTNEKLFF.